The rows below give T cell receptor beta chains drawn from one sample of a study of CD8 T cells in ankylosing spondylitis. TCRdb recomputed calls from the 5' RACE reads with MiXCR, one row per CDR3 protein. The profile covers approximately 150,000 distinct CDR3 sequences, with approximately 17% appearing a single time and about 33% taken by the ten largest. The sample consisted of blood, either unsorted or a sorted T cell fraction (not recorded which). The receptors shown here come from a male donor with ankylosing spondylitis. Both conserved end residues are part of each CDR3. The order of the fields is V gene, clone size, J gene, D gene, CDR3 protein. A D gene is named only where the DNA matches it firmly. Only some rows state a clone size, as once, few, many or a class for expanded clones.

TRBV28	few	TRBJ2-7	TRBD1	CASNKPGQGFFEQYF
TRBV5-1	-	TRBJ1-1	-	CASSLNAAEAFF
TRBV5-1	-	TRBJ1-2	-	CASSFVALKNYGYTF
TRBV11-2	few	TRBJ1-1	-	CASSLVLVGRAFF
TRBV9	-	TRBJ2-3	-	CASSVSGPTDTQYF
TRBV10-3	few	TRBJ2-2	TRBD2	CAISESASGSGELFF
TRBV27	few	TRBJ2-1	TRBD1	CASSLTGQGLVEQFF
TRBV28	-	TRBJ2-1	TRBD1	CASSILRGPIISYNEQFF
TRBV5-5	-	TRBJ2-7	TRBD1	CASSTTGDAYEQYF
TRBV12-3/TRBV12-4	few	TRBJ2-7	TRBD1	CASSLGTGVYYEQYF
TRBV7-9	-	TRBJ2-1	-	CASRTGTLRSLEQFF
TRBV2	few	TRBJ1-5	TRBD1	CASSVRQGWSEPQHF
TRBV28	few	TRBJ2-7	TRBD1	CAGGQGPPYEQYF
TRBV28	-	TRBJ2-5	-	CASSFGRKETQYF
TRBV24-1	few	TRBJ1-5	TRBD1	CATSATGDNQPQHF
TRBV7-9	few	TRBJ2-3	TRBD2	CASSAGLAVLADTQYF
TRBV5-4	few	TRBJ2-7	TRBD1	CASSPGQGRRYEQYF
TRBV29-1	many	TRBJ2-1	-	CSVEVWDEQFF
TRBV7-3	few	TRBJ2-1	-	CASSLVRKSYNEQFF
TRBV6-2/TRBV6-3	few	TRBJ2-1	-	CASRSGGYNEQFF
TRBV4-2	-	TRBJ2-1	TRBD2	CASSQDGLADSSNEQFF
TRBV7-9	few	TRBJ2-7	TRBD2	CASSSLGLAGGTEEQYF